Listed below are T cell receptor beta chains from one sample, sequenced in a study of T-cell reconstitution after alpha-beta-depleted transplantation in children. One entry per CDR3 protein, called by TCRdb with MiXCR from the PCR reads. Among around 600,000 distinct CDR3 sequences listed, more than 20% were seen once. This sample comprised PBMCs, mostly from graft donor cells, obtained 360 days after TCRalphabeta/CD19-depleted stem cell transplant. All receptors derive from a boy under two years old who had a stem cell transplant for acute myeloid leukemia, so the T cells may come from the graft donor. Both conserved end residues are part of each CDR3. Fields, in order: J gene, clone size, D gene, V gene, CDR3 DNA, CDR3 protein. The D gene is left open where the match is weak. Size values are once, few and many counts, or a class for expanded clones, and some rows have none.

j_gene: TRBJ2-1
abundance: many
d_gene: TRBD2
v_gene: TRBV5-1
CDR3nt: TGCGCCAGCAGTTTGACCGGGACTAGCAATGAGCAGTTCTTC
CDR3aa: CASSLTGTSNEQFF

j_gene: TRBJ1-6
abundance: many
d_gene: TRBD1
v_gene: TRBV10-3
CDR3nt: TGTGCCATCAGTGACTTTGACAGGGGTGAATCACCCCTCCACTTT
CDR3aa: CAISDFDRGESPLHF

j_gene: TRBJ1-3
abundance: many
d_gene: -
v_gene: TRBV10-3
CDR3nt: TGTGCCATCAGTTCGGAGCACTCTGGAAACACCATATATTTT
CDR3aa: CAISSEHSGNTIYF

j_gene: TRBJ2-7
abundance: many
d_gene: TRBD1
v_gene: TRBV12-3/TRBV12-4
CDR3nt: TGTGCCAGCAGCCTAACGGGACAGGTGAAATACTTC
CDR3aa: CASSLTGQVKYF

j_gene: TRBJ1-5
abundance: few
d_gene: TRBD1
v_gene: TRBV10-3
CDR3nt: TGTGCCATCAGCGACCGGACAGGGACCAATCAGCCCCAGCATTTT
CDR3aa: CAISDRTGTNQPQHF

j_gene: TRBJ1-2
abundance: -
d_gene: -
v_gene: TRBV6-1
CDR3nt: TGTGCCAGCACCCGCGGACAGACCAATGGCTACACCTTC
CDR3aa: CASTRGQTNGYTF

j_gene: TRBJ1-1
abundance: many
d_gene: TRBD1
v_gene: TRBV29-1
CDR3nt: TGCAGCGCCCTCCGGACAGGAGGAGGTACTGAAGCTTTCTTT
CDR3aa: CSALRTGGGTEAFF

j_gene: TRBJ2-1
abundance: few
d_gene: TRBD2
v_gene: TRBV30
CDR3nt: TGTGCCGAGACTAGCGGCGAGTACAATGAGCAGTTCTTC
CDR3aa: CAETSGEYNEQFF

j_gene: TRBJ2-7
abundance: many
d_gene: TRBD1
v_gene: TRBV15
CDR3nt: TGTGCCACCTGCCCCGGGGACAGGGGAACCTACGAGCAGTACTTC
CDR3aa: CATCPGDRGTYEQYF

j_gene: TRBJ2-1
abundance: -
d_gene: TRBD2
v_gene: TRBV27
CDR3nt: TGTGCCAGCAAGGGTAGCGGGGTGTACAATGAGCAGTTCTTC
CDR3aa: CASKGSGVYNEQFF

j_gene: TRBJ2-3
abundance: many
d_gene: -
v_gene: TRBV5-6
CDR3nt: TGTGCCAGCAGCTTCACTAGGGGCACAGATACGCAGTATTTT
CDR3aa: CASSFTRGTDTQYF

j_gene: TRBJ2-7
abundance: -
d_gene: TRBD2
v_gene: TRBV3-1
CDR3nt: TGTGCCAGCAGCCAAGCAGCGGGGGCCTACGAGCAGTACTTC
CDR3aa: CASSQAAGAYEQYF

j_gene: TRBJ1-1
abundance: -
d_gene: -
v_gene: TRBV28
CDR3nt: TGTGCCAGCAGCGCTCCTCCGACGAACACTGAAGCTTTCTTT
CDR3aa: CASSAPPTNTEAFF

j_gene: TRBJ1-1
abundance: -
d_gene: -
v_gene: TRBV7-2
CDR3nt: TGTGCCAGCAGATCAGAGCGCCAGGCTGAAGCTTTCTTT
CDR3aa: CASRSERQAEAFF

j_gene: TRBJ2-7
abundance: many
d_gene: -
v_gene: TRBV11-2
CDR3nt: TGTGCCAGCAGCTTAGAAGTAGGGCTCCTTGAGCAGTACTTC
CDR3aa: CASSLEVGLLEQYF

j_gene: TRBJ2-3
abundance: -
d_gene: -
v_gene: TRBV5-1
CDR3nt: TGCGCCAGCAGCCCATTAAACAGGGAGGGGGGCACAGATACGCAGTATTTT
CDR3aa: CASSPLNREGGTDTQYF

j_gene: TRBJ1-3
abundance: -
d_gene: TRBD1
v_gene: TRBV18
CDR3nt: TGTGCCAGCTCACCAAATTCCGGGGGACAGACGCGAAACACCATATATTTT
CDR3aa: CASSPNSGGQTRNTIYF

j_gene: TRBJ2-1
abundance: many
d_gene: -
v_gene: TRBV5-1
CDR3nt: TGCGCCAGCAGCTTGGCCGAAGGAGCTGAGCAGTTCTTC
CDR3aa: CASSLAEGAEQFF

j_gene: TRBJ1-1
abundance: -
d_gene: -
v_gene: TRBV9
CDR3nt: TGTGCCAGCAGCGTAGGGACCTTGCGGACAGACAAGAACACTGAAGCTTTCTTT
CDR3aa: CASSVGTLRTDKNTEAFF

j_gene: TRBJ2-3
abundance: many
d_gene: -
v_gene: TRBV7-2
CDR3nt: TGTGCCAGCAGCCTCTCCCGGGGCCCCGTGGATACGCAGTATTTT
CDR3aa: CASSLSRGPVDTQYF

j_gene: TRBJ2-5
abundance: many
d_gene: TRBD1
v_gene: TRBV5-1
CDR3nt: TGCGCCAGCAGCTTCAGGGGGCTGGGGACCCAGTACTTC
CDR3aa: CASSFRGLGTQYF

j_gene: TRBJ1-1
abundance: many
d_gene: -
v_gene: TRBV6-1
CDR3nt: TGTGCCAGCAGCCCCCAACAATTGAACACTGAAGCTTTCTTT
CDR3aa: CASSPQQLNTEAFF

j_gene: TRBJ2-3
abundance: few
d_gene: -
v_gene: TRBV4-2
CDR3nt: TGTGCCAGCAGCCAAGAGCTGGCGGGAGATACGCAGTATTTT
CDR3aa: CASSQELAGDTQYF

j_gene: TRBJ1-5
abundance: many
d_gene: TRBD1
v_gene: TRBV5-1
CDR3nt: TGCGCCAGCAGCGCGACAGGGAGTGGAGGTCAGCCCCAGCATTTT
CDR3aa: CASSATGSGGQPQHF

j_gene: TRBJ2-1
abundance: many
d_gene: TRBD2
v_gene: TRBV18
CDR3nt: TGTGCCAGCTCAGCCGAGCGGGGGGAACCCTACAATGAGCAGTTCTTC
CDR3aa: CASSAERGEPYNEQFF

j_gene: TRBJ1-2
abundance: -
d_gene: -
v_gene: TRBV12-3/TRBV12-4
CDR3nt: TGTGCCAGCAGTTTACTAGGTGGTTATGGCTACACCTTC
CDR3aa: CASSLLGGYGYTF

j_gene: TRBJ2-5
abundance: many
d_gene: -
v_gene: TRBV4-3
CDR3nt: TGCGCCAGCAGCCAAGTCATCGGGGAAGAGACCCAGTACTTC
CDR3aa: CASSQVIGEETQYF

j_gene: TRBJ2-3
abundance: many
d_gene: TRBD2
v_gene: TRBV20-1
CDR3nt: TGCAGTGCTAGAGATGGGACTAGCGCGAGCACAGATACGCAGTATTTT
CDR3aa: CSARDGTSASTDTQYF

j_gene: TRBJ2-7
abundance: -
d_gene: -
v_gene: TRBV10-3
CDR3nt: TGTGCCATCAGTGAACGAGACTCCTACGAGCAGTACTTC
CDR3aa: CAISERDSYEQYF

j_gene: TRBJ2-2
abundance: -
d_gene: -
v_gene: TRBV10-3
CDR3nt: TGTGCCATCAAAGAGACCCCGAACACCGGGGAGCTGTTTTTT
CDR3aa: CAIKETPNTGELFF

j_gene: TRBJ2-5
abundance: few
d_gene: -
v_gene: TRBV12-3/TRBV12-4
CDR3nt: TGTGCCAGCAGACAAGGGGAAGAGACCCAGTACTTC
CDR3aa: CASRQGEETQYF

j_gene: TRBJ2-3
abundance: few
d_gene: TRBD1
v_gene: TRBV24-1
CDR3nt: TGTGCCACCAGTGAACCCCTCGGACAGGAGCCAGATACGCAGTATTTT
CDR3aa: CATSEPLGQEPDTQYF

j_gene: TRBJ2-1
abundance: few
d_gene: -
v_gene: TRBV4-1
CDR3nt: TGCGCCAGCAGCCAGAGTGGCGGGGATGAGCAGTTCTTC
CDR3aa: CASSQSGGDEQFF